This T cell receptor (beta chain) was retrieved from a study of cytomegalovirus exposure and HLA in healthy donors. Both 60 Vbeta primers and 13 Jbeta primers went into the PCR. The data were produced by immunoSEQ multiplex PCR, yet TCRdb's version contains in-frame clones alone and is incomplete. This table has about 110,000 clones, 60% to 80% appearing once. The ends lost 9 bases at V and 2 bases at J; junction bases unmatched: 8. Germline CDR1 is SNHLY and CDR2 is FYNNEI. The CDR3 has 15 residues. Sequenced material: PBMCs. The chain employs TRBV2 and TRBJ1-3; 9 nucleotides agree with TRBD1. The TCR originated in a man aged 25-45 years in good health and CMV-seronegative. CDR3 amino acids: CARTGTGLAGNTIYF. The CDR3 DNA reads TGTGCCAGGACCGGGACAGGGCTCGCTGGAAACACCATATATTTT. The full variable domain, completed using reference TRBV2 and TRBJ1-3, is EPEVTQTPSHQVTQMGQEVILRCVPISNHLYFYWYRQILGQKVEFLVSFYNNEISEKSEIFDDQFSVERPDGSNFTLKIRSTKLEDSAMYFCARTGTGLAGNTIYFGEGSWLTVV.